The rows below give T cell receptor beta chains drawn from one sample of a study of identical twins. A single record per CDR3 protein comes from TCRdb applying MiXCR to the 5' RACE reads. The sample contains under 350,000 distinct CDR3 sequences, around 9.7% of which appear only once. This same sample was also part of a study on yellow fever vaccine responses in identical twins.

Sequences were obtained from CD8+ T cells sorted from blood. The origin of the receptors is a woman between 18 and 29 years old in good health. CDR3s include the opening cysteine and the closing phenylalanine or tryptophan. The order of the fields is CDR3 protein, CDR3 DNA, J gene, clone size, D gene, V gene. D genes are given only for firm matches. Some rows mark clone size as missing; the rest say once, few, many or name a class of expanded clone.

CDR3 protein: CASSSQREYYEQFF; CDR3 DNA: TGCGCCAGCAGCTCGCAGCGGGAGTATTATGAGCAGTTCTTC; J gene: TRBJ2-1; clone size: few; D gene: TRBD2; V gene: TRBV4-1
CDR3 protein: CSVDIGAGVPYEQYF; CDR3 DNA: TGCAGCGTTGATATTGGGGCGGGAGTCCCCTACGAGCAGTACTTC; J gene: TRBJ2-7; clone size: few; D gene: TRBD2; V gene: TRBV29-1
CDR3 protein: CASSQIDGTSGTDTQYF; CDR3 DNA: TGTGCCAGCAGCCAAATCGACGGGACTAGCGGTACAGATACGCAGTATTTT; J gene: TRBJ2-3; clone size: few; D gene: TRBD2; V gene: TRBV14
CDR3 protein: CASTRNREGYEQYF; CDR3 DNA: TGTGCCAGCACACGAAACAGGGAAGGCTACGAGCAGTACTTC; J gene: TRBJ2-7; clone size: few; D gene: .; V gene: TRBV12-3/TRBV12-4
CDR3 protein: CASSESGEETQYF; CDR3 DNA: TGTGCCAGCAGTGAGTCTGGAGAAGAGACCCAGTACTTC; J gene: TRBJ2-5; clone size: many; D gene: .; V gene: TRBV25-1
CDR3 protein: CASSSGQGQETQYF; CDR3 DNA: TGTGCCAGCAGTTCGGGACAGGGCCAAGAGACCCAGTACTTC; J gene: TRBJ2-5; clone size: many; D gene: TRBD1; V gene: TRBV12-3/TRBV12-4
CDR3 protein: CASSLVVDNEQFF; CDR3 DNA: TGCGCCAGCAGCTTGGTAGTCGACAATGAGCAGTTCTTC; J gene: TRBJ2-1; clone size: many; D gene: .; V gene: TRBV5-1
CDR3 protein: CASSFRGATYEQYF; CDR3 DNA: TGTGCCAGCAGTTTCCGAGGGGCCACCTACGAGCAGTACTTC; J gene: TRBJ2-7; clone size: many; D gene: .; V gene: TRBV28
CDR3 protein: CAISESPEYSYNEQFF; CDR3 DNA: TGTGCCATCAGTGAGTCCCCTGAGTACTCCTACAATGAGCAGTTCTTC; J gene: TRBJ2-1; clone size: .; D gene: .; V gene: TRBV10-3
CDR3 protein: CATWDSRNTEAFF; CDR3 DNA: TGTGCCACCTGGGACAGTCGGAACACTGAAGCTTTCTTT; J gene: TRBJ1-1; clone size: many; D gene: TRBD1; V gene: TRBV10-3